This is a list of T cell receptor beta chains from one sample in a study of T cells expressing NK-cell markers. TCRdb reprocessed the 5' RACE reads and stores each CDR3 protein as one record, lacking DNA. The sample is made up of 150,000 or so distinct CDR3 sequences, and the top ten hold around a third of it. The sequenced material came from blood T cells: a sorted CD56 or NKG2C T cell subset, CD4+ or CD8+ T cells, or bulk PBMC T cells (not recorded which). The receptors were sampled from a woman in her 50s in good health. The CDR3 runs from the conserved cysteine through the conserved F or W.

v_gene	j_gene	CDR3aa
TRBV6-5	TRBJ1-6	CASSYSTGVNSPLHF
TRBV9	TRBJ1-1	CASSATGTYNTEAFF
TRBV7-9	TRBJ2-1	CASSLAVQGLNEQFF
TRBV2	TRBJ2-1	CASNPGLAEQFF
TRBV4-1	TRBJ2-7	CASSQDDRGQYEQYF
TRBV7-6	TRBJ2-1	CASSVGTSNEQFF
TRBV3-1	TRBJ2-3	CASSPQPGRGGTDTQYF
TRBV4-1	TRBJ2-4	CASSPTRVQNIQYF
TRBV7-9	TRBJ1-2	CASSLALRQGVDYGYTF
TRBV4-1	TRBJ1-1	CASSLTGGQLNTEAFF
TRBV25-1	TRBJ1-2	CASSEGALNYGYTF
TRBV4-1	TRBJ2-2	CASSPGQGVTGELFF
TRBV27	TRBJ2-3	CASSSTLGGDTQYF
TRBV27	TRBJ2-7	CASSLQARGHSRYF
TRBV28	TRBJ2-2	CATTLPTGELFF
TRBV12-3/TRBV12-4	TRBJ2-3	CAASEGARTDTQYF
TRBV19	TRBJ1-3	CASSIDLGTGFGNTIYF
TRBV7-6	TRBJ1-1	CASSWTGNTEAFF
TRBV2	TRBJ2-1	CASTPGLAEERSYNEQFF